These 26 T cell receptor beta chains were all obtained from the same sample, sequenced in a study of tumor-infiltrating lymphocytes in primary liver carcinoma. Production of TCR beta cDNA used about 500 ng total RNA together with a constant-region primer. Three-round nested multiplex PCR performed with slightly modified ARM-PCR produced the TCR beta libraries. The two initial PCR rounds, approximately 10 cycles each, used TRBV1-TRBV30 forward and C-beta reverse primers. TCRdb re-called the multiplex PCR reads with MiXCR, one entry per CDR3 protein. This sample has about 200,000 distinct CDR3 sequences, with about two thirds found just once. Unsorted whole blood supplied the RNA, and germline DNA was extracted too. Sequencing input: peripheral blood. Receptor source: a woman aged 55-70 years with primary liver carcinoma and hepatitis B virus infection.

A word on this clonotype: A read error may be the cause here, since a much bigger clone is one base away. The chain uses TRBV6-1 and TRBJ1-1; D gene ambiguous. This CDR3 has 15 amino acids. The germline V gene has CDR1 MNHNS and CDR2 SASEGT. DNA of the CDR3: TGTGCCAGCACCCTAGGTGACACCCTGAACACTGAACCTTTCTTT. This encodes CASTLGDTLNTEPFF.

This clonotype was seen a handful of times. The chain combines TRBV28 with TRBJ1-4; TRBD1 might be the D (6 bases). Trimming took off 5 bases at V and 2 bases at J, with 9 bases between the two ends. The CDR3 totals 14 residues. CDR1 and CDR2 from the germline V gene are MDHEN and SYDVKM. The CDR3 loop is CASSRTATNEKLFF. DNA of the CDR3: TGTGCCAGCAGTCGGACAGCTACTAATGAAAAACTGTTTTTT.

Concerning this clonotype: One junction end does not reproduce the germline sequence, and a read error may be involved. This sequence joins TRBV6-5 and TRBJ1-6; possible D gene TRBD1, 5 bases. Germline V lookup: CDR1 MNHEY, CDR2 SVGAGI. This CDR3 comprises 16 residues. This CDR3 is CASSPLRTSHEAPLHF. The CDR3 nucleotides read TGTGCCAGCAGCCCCCTCCGGACATCTCACGAGGCACCTCTCCACTTT.

The rearrangement joins TRBV7-9 to TRBJ1-5; D is perhaps TRBD1 (5 bases). Looked up from germline, CDR1 is SEHNR and CDR2 is FQNEAQ (reference sequence). V was pared by 4 bases and J by 0 bases, with 10 bases between. The CDR3 has 15 amino acids. CDR3 loop: CASSYRQNSNQPQHF. The CDR3 DNA is TGTGCCAGCAGCTATAGACAGAATAGCAATCAGCCCCAGCATTTT.

Many counts were recorded for this clonotype. The rearrangement uses TRBV5-4 and TRBJ2-3, with 7 bases identical to TRBD2. J was trimmed by 5 bases and V by 5 bases; bases with no gene match: 11. In germline, CDR1 is SGHNT, CDR2 YYREEE (reference sequence). The CDR3 sequence is 15 residues long. Written as DNA, the CDR3 is TGTGCCAGCAGTCCCCGCGGGAGTCGAGTAGATACGCAGTATTTT. Its translation is CASSPRGSRVDTQYF.

The chain recombines TRBV29-1 with TRBJ1-4; D remains ambiguous. This CDR3 spans 13 amino acids. Germline V gene sequence: CDR1 SQVTM, CDR2 ANQGSEA. Trimming stripped 5 bases from V and 8 bases from J, with 15 bases between. This CDR3 reads CSVTWVSSEKLFF. CDR3 bases: TGCAGCGTTACTTGGGTCTCCTCGGAAAAACTGTTTTTT.

This clonotype was seen a handful of times. This chain uses TRBV7-9 with TRBJ2-1; 9 positions match TRBD1. J was trimmed by 3 bases and V by 5 bases; bases with no gene match: 11. CDR3 size: 17 residues. CDR1 SEHNR and CDR2 FQNEAQ come from the germline V gene (reference sequence). The CDR3 nucleotides read TGTGCCAGCAGCGCCCCTGGAACAGGGGGCTTCTACAATGAGCAGTTCTTC. Amino acids: CASSAPGTGGFYNEQFF.

The gene calls are TRBV5-1 and TRBJ1-3; D may be TRBD1 (5 bases). The V end was cut by 5 bases, the J end by 0 bases, with 15 bases between. This CDR3 region has 16 residues. Germline assignment: CDR1 SGHRS and CDR2 YFSETQ. CDR3 protein: CASSQEGPLSGNTIYF. The DNA of the CDR3 is TGCGCCAGCAGTCAAGAGGGGCCCCTCTCTGGAAACACCATATATTTT. Looking up the rest from reference TRBV5-1 and TRBJ1-3 gives the full variable domain: KAGVTQTPRYLIKTRGQQVTLSCSPISGHRSVSWYQQTPGQGLQFLFEYFSETQRNKGNFPGRFSGRQFSNSRSEMNVSTLELGDSALYLCASSQEGPLSGNTIYFGEGSWLTVV.

The V gene is TRBV20-1, the J gene TRBJ2-7; weak D call: TRBD2 (5 bases). Deletions cut 3 bases from V and 9 bases from J, with 27 bases between. The CDR3 loop spans 16 amino acids. Germline V CDR1 and CDR2: DFQATT, SNEGSKA (reference sequence). The CDR3 is CSASGSGYNPTTWQYF. CDR3 sequence (DNA): TGCAGTGCTAGTGGGTCGGGGTACAACCCTACGACGTGGCAGTACTTC.

This clonotype came up many times. The chain recombines TRBV4-2 with TRBJ1-3; no clear D gene. The CDR3 is made up of 16 amino acids. V shed 1 base and J shed 0 bases, with 10 bases lying between them. Germline CDR1 and CDR2: LGHNA and YNFKEQ. The DNA of the CDR3 is TGTGCCAGCAGCCAAGCCTGGGCAGACTCTGGAAACACCATATATTTT. It encodes CASSQAWADSGNTIYF.

V is TRBV7-9 and J is TRBJ1-1; 9 bases are shared with TRBD1. From germline, CDR1 is SEHNR and CDR2 FQNEAQ (reference sequence). The CDR3 consists of 16 residues. Trimming took 4 bases from V and 4 from J; bases not matched to a gene: 10. CDR3: CASSYQPGQGSTEAFF. DNA for the CDR3: TGTGCCAGCAGCTACCAACCCGGACAGGGGAGCACTGAAGCTTTCTTT.

Remarks on this clonotype: One end of the junction fails to match germline, which may point to a read error. The gene calls are TRBV5-1 and TRBJ2-1; 10 positions agree with TRBD2. The CDR3 extends over 14 amino acids. CDR1 is SGHRS, CDR2 YFSETQ, per germline. The CDR3 nucleotides read TGCGCCAGCAGCTTGTGGACTAGCGGCAATGAGCGGTTCTTC. Its translation: CASSLWTSGNERFF. The full variable domain, in which reference TRBV5-1 and TRBJ2-1 provide the parts outside the CDR3, is KAGVTQTPRYLIKTRGQQVTLSCSPISGHRSVSWYQQTPGQGLQFLFEYFSETQRNKGNFPGRFSGRQFSNSRSEMNVSTLELGDSALYLCASSLWTSGNERFFGPGTRLTVL.

Regarding this clonotype: The junction does not match germline at one end; this may be a read error. The CDR3 DNA reads as TGTGCCAGCAGCTTAGCTTTCAGCGCAAACTATGGCTGCACCTTC. Protein product: CASSLAFSANYGCTF. The chain joins TRBV7-9 to TRBJ1-2, with D unresolved. The CDR3 sequence is 15 residues long. Germline CDR1 SEHNR, CDR2 FQNEAQ (reference sequence).

A word on this clonotype: Germline and junction disagree at one end, which may indicate a read error. This chain uses TRBV5-1 with TRBJ2-3; weak D call: TRBD2 (6 bases). The CDR3 sequence is 14 residues long. CDR1 is SGHRS, CDR2 YFSETQ, per germline. The CDR3 DNA follows: TGCACCAGCACTCCTAGCGCCTTCGGGGATACGCGGTATTTT. This encodes CTSTPSAFGDTRYF.

At least ten counts were recorded for this clonotype. The rearrangement links TRBV5-4 to TRBJ2-3; D may be TRBD2 (6 bases). The CDR3 loop spans 15 amino acids. The germline V gene has CDR1 SGHNT and CDR2 YYREEE (reference sequence). Trimming stripped 5 bases from V and 5 bases from J, with 18 bases between. In DNA form, the CDR3 reads TGTGCCAGCAGTAAGGGACTGGACTTAGGAGATACGCAGTATTTT. Translating it yields CASSKGLDLGDTQYF.

This clonotype was found many times. The chain couples TRBV4-1 to TRBJ1-1; the D gene is possibly TRBD1 (5 bases). V lost 5 bases and J lost 1, with 14 bases in between. The CDR3 covers 15 residues. CDR1 is MGHRA and CDR2 is YSYEKL in the germline V gene. The CDR3 is CASSSPGRTNTEAFF. The CDR3 coding sequence is TGCGCCAGCAGCTCCCCGGGACGGACGAACACTGAAGCTTTCTTT.

Remarks on this clonotype: Mismatch with germline at one junction end may stem from a read error. The gene calls are TRBV11-2 and TRBJ2-7, with 8 bases that match TRBD1. The germline gives CDR1 SGHAT, CDR2 FQNNGV. This CDR3 contains 14 residues. The CDR3 region is CAGSPGQGAYEQYF. CDR3 DNA sequence: TGTGCCGGCAGCCCCGGACAGGGTGCCTACGAGCAGTACTTC. The variable domain in full, with the rest retrieved from reference TRBV11-2 and TRBJ2-7, is EAGVAQSPRYKIIEKRQSVAFWCNPISGHATLYWYQQILGQGPKLLIQFQNNGVVDDSQLPKDRFSAERLKGVDSTLKIQPAKLEDSAVYLCAGSPGQGAYEQYFGPGTRLTVT.

The chain couples TRBV20-1 to TRBJ2-2; no reliable D call. Germline V lookup: CDR1 DFQATT, CDR2 SNEGSKA (reference sequence). V was cut by 6 bases and J by 0 bases, with 11 bases left in between. CDR3 length: 14 amino acids. CDR3 sequence reads: CSARRAANTGELFF. In nucleotides, the CDR3 is TGCAGTGCCCGTAGGGCAGCGAACACCGGGGAGCTGTTTTTT.

To note about this clonotype: A read error may explain this, as a much larger clone is one base away. V gene TRBV5-4 combines with J gene TRBJ2-1; TRBD2 matches 9 bases. In germline, CDR1 is SGHNT, CDR2 YYREEE (reference sequence). This CDR3 has 17 amino acids. CDR3 sequence: CASSRRAGGPSYNEQLF. CDR3 DNA: TGTGCCAGCAGCCGCCGCGCGGGAGGGCCTTCCTACAATGAGCAGCTCTTC.

A word on this clonotype: The junction departs from the called germline gene at one end, perhaps through a read error. The chain links TRBV4-1 to TRBJ1-5; D gene uncertain. This CDR3 comprises 17 residues. CDR1 is MGHRA, CDR2 YSYEKL, per germline. CDR3 DNA sequence: TGCGCCAGCAGCCAACAGGTCACCCATTATAGCAGTCAGCCCCAGCATTTT. Translated: CASSQQVTHYSSQPQHF.

As to this clonotype: Since the CDR3 does not end with the conserved phenylalanine or tryptophan, this likely comes from a read error. This chain connects TRBV29-1 to TRBJ1-1; D unclear. Germline V gene lookup returns CDR1 SQVTM and CDR2 ANQGSEA. The CDR3 covers 13 residues. The CDR3 DNA reads as TGCAACGTTGAAGAATGGTTGAACACTGAAGCTTTCCTT. As protein: CNVEEWLNTEAFL.

In the case of this clonotype: Mismatch with germline at one junction end may stem from a read error. The chain couples TRBV9 to TRBJ2-2; tentative D call: TRBD2 (5 bases). This CDR3 has 13 amino acids. CDR1 is SGDLS and CDR2 is YYNGEE in the germline V gene. The CDR3 is CASSSEYTGKLFF. The CDR3 DNA follows: TGTGCCAGCAGCTCAGAGTACACCGGGAAGCTGTTTTTT.

As for this clonotype: The CDR3 ends on some other residue instead of the conserved phenylalanine or tryptophan, so this is likely a read error. The chain links TRBV7-9 to TRBJ1-1; no definite D call. CDR1 SEHNR and CDR2 FQNEAQ come from the germline V gene (reference sequence). The CDR3 spans 14 residues. V shed 5 bases and J shed 4 bases, with 14 bases lying between them. The CDR3 bases are TGTGCCAGCAGCGAAAGCGGATGGGGCACTGAAGCTTTCTAT. Translating it yields CASSESGWGTEAFY.

Details on this clonotype: At one of its ends the junction is not consistent with the germline gene, which may arise from a read error. The V and J genes are TRBV29-1 and TRBJ2-3, with a possible D match to TRBD2 (5 bases). Looked up from germline, CDR1 is SQVTM and CDR2 is ANQGSEA. The CDR3 contains 16 residues. The CDR3 nucleotides read TGCAGCTCTATCGGCGGGCGAAAGCATAGCACGGATACGCAGTATTTT. Translating gives CSSIGGRKHSTDTQYF.

In regard to this clonotype: One end of the junction is discordant with germline, which a read error may explain. The genes are TRBV24-1 and TRBJ2-2, with TRBD2 identical over 7 bases. Germline lookup yields CDR1 KGHDR and CDR2 SFDVKD. The CDR3 has 16 amino acids. The CDR3 loop reads CATSDFGLADTGELFF. The CDR3 nucleotides read TGTGCCACCAGTGATTTTGGGCTAGCGGACACCGGGGAGTTGTTTTTT.

This clonotype was counted only a few times. The DNA is omitted, as the CDR3 cannot be located on it reliably, and the CDR3 follows TCRdb's listing. The CDR3 loop is CASSLWGRGAFF. The gene calls are TRBV28 and TRBJ2-1; TRBD1, the table's D call, lacks a check against the DNA. CDR1 MDHEN and CDR2 SYDVKM come from the germline V gene. The CDR3 numbers 12 amino acids, ends counted.